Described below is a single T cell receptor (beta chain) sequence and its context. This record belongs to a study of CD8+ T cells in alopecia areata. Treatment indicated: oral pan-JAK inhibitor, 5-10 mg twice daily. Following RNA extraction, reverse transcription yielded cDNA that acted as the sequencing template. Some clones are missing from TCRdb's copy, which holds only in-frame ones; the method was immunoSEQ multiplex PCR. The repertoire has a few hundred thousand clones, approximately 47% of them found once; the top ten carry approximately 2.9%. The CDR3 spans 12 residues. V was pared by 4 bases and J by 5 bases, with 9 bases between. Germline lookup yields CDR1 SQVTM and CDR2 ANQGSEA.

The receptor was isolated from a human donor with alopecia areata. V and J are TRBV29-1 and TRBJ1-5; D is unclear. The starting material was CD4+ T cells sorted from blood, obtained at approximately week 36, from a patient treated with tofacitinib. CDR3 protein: CSVAGGDQPQHF. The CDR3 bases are TGCAGCGTTGCCGGAGGCGATCAGCCCCAGCATTTT.